This T cell receptor beta chain originates from a study of Tregs in tolerant kidney transplant recipients (dated by TCRdb to about 2019). In the study overall: The study applied TCRbeta sequencing to find donor-specific regulatory T cells before combined kidney and bone marrow transplantation and then followed those same cells after transplant. TCRbeta repertoire sequencing was used in a few healthy controls to compare several methods for expanding Tregs specific for an allogeneic donor. General conclusions and limits of the study: Expanding Tregs with activated donor B cells appeared to identify the most biologically relevant and donor-specific TCRbeta repertoire. Biological reproducibility was not directly assessed, although technical replication error appeared to be minimal. Because only a small number of patients were included, the study had limitations, and the results will need to be validated in larger populations as well as under other immunosuppression protocols.

Worth noting for this clone: Its binding antigen is unknown. Within one base of it there is no much larger clone, and no base qualities were kept.

Unstimulated Tregs (CD4+CD25+CD127-), CD4+ non-Tregs (CD4+CD25-), CD4 and CD8 cells were FACS-sorted from thawed PBMCs. Blood from healthy controls was obtained either from healthy volunteers or as purchased buffy coats. Healthy control blood was processed to PBMCs by Ficoll density gradient and cryopreserved, and patient PBMCs were collected before and after transplant. For TCRbeta CDR3 sequencing, genomic DNA was extracted from sorted cells using the QIAGEN DNeasy Blood and Tissue Kit. High-throughput TCRbeta CDR3 sequencing, including PCR amplification with bias correction and internal controls, was performed commercially through immunoSEQ. Per the source publication's procedure: Unique productive TCRbeta sequences were defined by CDR3 nucleotide sequence where primers matched, otherwise by CDR3 amino acid sequence with Vbeta and Jbeta genes. To correct for sorting error, sequences found in more than one sorted population at a frequency ratio of 2:1 or less were discarded, and the remaining shared sequences were assigned to the population with the higher frequency. Donor-reactive sequences were defined as at least 5-fold expanded in CFSE-low cells versus unstimulated cells, with frequency of at least 0.01% in CFSE-low cells. Repertoire divergence was quantified by Jensen-Shannon divergence using the top 100 TCRbeta sequences ranked by frequency. For any sample with multiple sequencing runs, sorting error was corrected in each run separately before the runs were pooled. In TCRdb, the immuneACCESS table is reduced to in-frame sequences with V and J assigned. These tables do not hold every clone; where another copy was compared, an unresolved V gene accounts for under half, and the others remain unexplained. For V, J and clone size, that table is used; D and trimming come from the DNA. Present in this sample are 240,000 or so clones, around 82% of which were seen just once. Less than 0.75% of the sample is in the top ten clones.

Trimming costs V 4 bases and J 2 bases, and their ends lie 6 bases apart. Based on the germline V gene, the CDR1 and CDR2 sequences are MDHEN and SYDVKM. The CDR3 holds 13 amino acids from the cysteine to the phenylalanine. The entry retains the CDR3 DNA only, 39 bases that are in frame from base 1. Material: CD4+ T cells from blood. This clonotype was obtained from a human donor in good health. Recombination linked TRBV28 to TRBJ2-1, with the D gene not clear enough to name. The CDR3: CASSSGAYNEQFF. The nucleotide sequence is TGTGCCAGCAGTTCCGGCGCCTACAATGAGCAGTTCTTC.